The rows below give T cell receptor beta chains drawn from one sample of a study of blood T cells in healthy people across ages. TCRdb independently ran MiXCR on the 5' RACE reads; one entry per CDR3 protein. The repertoire holds about 1.8 million distinct CDR3 sequences, just under 50% seen once, with approximately 2% in the top ten. The sequenced material came from blood. These receptors were collected from a woman between 40 and 50 years old in good health. The CDR3 runs from the conserved cysteine through the conserved F or W. Clone size is not always given. Where it is, it says once, few, many or a class for expanded clones.

clone size: NA
CDR3 length: 19
J gene: TRBJ2-1
V gene: TRBV11-2
CDR3 protein: CASSFWSSGGTELWNEQFF

clone size: NA
CDR3 length: 16
J gene: TRBJ2-4
V gene: TRBV20-1
CDR3 protein: CSARTSGGLAKNIQYF

clone size: NA
CDR3 length: 15
J gene: TRBJ1-5
V gene: TRBV7-2
CDR3 protein: CASSLAIGGSQPQHF

clone size: NA
CDR3 length: 17
J gene: TRBJ2-7
V gene: TRBV20-1
CDR3 protein: CSARATSGGERGYEQYF

clone size: NA
CDR3 length: 13
J gene: TRBJ2-3
V gene: TRBV7-2
CDR3 protein: CASSFQSTRTQYF

clone size: NA
CDR3 length: 15
J gene: TRBJ1-2
V gene: TRBV10-3
CDR3 protein: CAISELGGDLYGYTF

clone size: NA
CDR3 length: 15
J gene: TRBJ2-1
V gene: TRBV11-3
CDR3 protein: CASSLTRGSYNEQFF

clone size: few
CDR3 length: 11
J gene: TRBJ1-6
V gene: TRBV2
CDR3 protein: CASRRNSPLHF

clone size: NA
CDR3 length: 13
J gene: TRBJ1-2
V gene: TRBV28
CDR3 protein: CASRMTQGYGYTF

clone size: few
CDR3 length: 15
J gene: TRBJ2-5
V gene: TRBV6-6
CDR3 protein: CASSPIAGALDEQYF

clone size: few
CDR3 length: 14
J gene: TRBJ2-7
V gene: TRBV27
CDR3 protein: CASRETGNSYEQYF

clone size: few
CDR3 length: 16
J gene: TRBJ2-1
V gene: TRBV4-3
CDR3 protein: CASSQDRDGVYNEQFF

clone size: few
CDR3 length: 13
J gene: TRBJ2-1
V gene: TRBV29-1
CDR3 protein: CSVGWQGASEQFF

clone size: NA
CDR3 length: 14
J gene: TRBJ2-6
V gene: TRBV29-1
CDR3 protein: CSVLTGSGANVLTF

clone size: few
CDR3 length: 16
J gene: TRBJ2-1
V gene: TRBV28
CDR3 protein: CASSLAVAGGKNEQFF

clone size: few
CDR3 length: 14
J gene: TRBJ2-3
V gene: TRBV5-1
CDR3 protein: CASSFAISTDTQYF

clone size: many
CDR3 length: 15
J gene: TRBJ2-7
V gene: TRBV20-1
CDR3 protein: CSAKDLSGVDYEQYF

clone size: NA
CDR3 length: 17
J gene: TRBJ2-5
V gene: TRBV7-2
CDR3 protein: CASSLYGTSGGTETQYF

clone size: NA
CDR3 length: 15
J gene: TRBJ2-3
V gene: TRBV4-3
CDR3 protein: CASSQDVNRYNTQYF

clone size: NA
CDR3 length: 16
J gene: TRBJ2-1
V gene: TRBV29-1
CDR3 protein: CSVVSLGAGKNYEQFF

clone size: NA
CDR3 length: 11
J gene: TRBJ2-1
V gene: TRBV2
CDR3 protein: CASRLATEQFF

clone size: few
CDR3 length: 14
J gene: TRBJ1-2
V gene: TRBV11-2
CDR3 protein: CASSPNEGFPGYTF

clone size: NA
CDR3 length: 13
J gene: TRBJ1-1
V gene: TRBV12-3/TRBV12-4
CDR3 protein: CASGAGLSTKAFF

clone size: NA
CDR3 length: 14
J gene: TRBJ1-2
V gene: TRBV7-2
CDR3 protein: CASSLSIPNYGYTF

clone size: NA
CDR3 length: 14
J gene: TRBJ1-2
V gene: TRBV3-1
CDR3 protein: CASSTQGSSGGYTF

clone size: few
CDR3 length: 16
J gene: TRBJ2-5
V gene: TRBV4-1
CDR3 protein: CASSQAPGLGQETQYF

clone size: few
CDR3 length: 15
J gene: TRBJ2-1
V gene: TRBV6-5
CDR3 protein: CASSYGGGIRNEQFF

clone size: NA
CDR3 length: 15
J gene: NA
V gene: TRBV28
CDR3 protein: CASSSPGTGGNEQYF

clone size: few
CDR3 length: 13
J gene: TRBJ2-6
V gene: TRBV20-1
CDR3 protein: CSAFSSGANVLTF

clone size: NA
CDR3 length: 15
J gene: TRBJ1-6
V gene: TRBV28
CDR3 protein: CASSPIGQGDSPLHF

clone size: NA
CDR3 length: 15
J gene: TRBJ2-7
V gene: TRBV27
CDR3 protein: CASSSGPPQASEQYF

clone size: NA
CDR3 length: 15
J gene: TRBJ1-5
V gene: TRBV20-1
CDR3 protein: CSATGEGEVNQPQHF

clone size: NA
CDR3 length: 15
J gene: TRBJ2-5
V gene: TRBV20-1
CDR3 protein: CSAREPGTVQETQYF

clone size: once
CDR3 length: 17
J gene: TRBJ2-7
V gene: TRBV14
CDR3 protein: CAGSQTVYGTYSYEQYF

clone size: NA
CDR3 length: 14
J gene: TRBJ2-5
V gene: TRBV6-2/TRBV6-3
CDR3 protein: CASRRAGGPNEQYF

clone size: NA
CDR3 length: 15
J gene: NA
V gene: TRBV5-1
CDR3 protein: CASSLGRSYRDEQYF

clone size: NA
CDR3 length: 16
J gene: TRBJ2-5
V gene: TRBV5-1
CDR3 protein: CASSLIPGTGLETQYF

clone size: few
CDR3 length: 14
J gene: NA
V gene: TRBV18
CDR3 protein: CASSPPQAFYEQYF

clone size: few
CDR3 length: 17
J gene: TRBJ2-3
V gene: TRBV28
CDR3 protein: CASSPLGGNQGGDTQYF

clone size: few
CDR3 length: 16
J gene: TRBJ2-1
V gene: TRBV4-1
CDR3 protein: CASSQGNGQSYNEQFF

clone size: NA
CDR3 length: 15
J gene: TRBJ1-4
V gene: TRBV28
CDR3 protein: CASSWGQSPNEKLFF

clone size: NA
CDR3 length: 17
J gene: TRBJ2-1
V gene: TRBV20-1
CDR3 protein: CSARAPLPQGTYNEQFF

clone size: NA
CDR3 length: 15
J gene: TRBJ2-3
V gene: TRBV7-6
CDR3 protein: CASRSSGSPYDTQYF

clone size: NA
CDR3 length: 11
J gene: TRBJ2-5
V gene: TRBV6-5
CDR3 protein: CASSHLGGTYF

clone size: NA
CDR3 length: 16
J gene: TRBJ1-6
V gene: TRBV5-1
CDR3 protein: CASTPDPGTYNSPLHF

clone size: few
CDR3 length: 15
J gene: TRBJ2-1
V gene: TRBV11-2
CDR3 protein: CASSFGTGTYNEQFF

clone size: NA
CDR3 length: 15
J gene: TRBJ1-1
V gene: TRBV28
CDR3 protein: CASSSQGSEDTEAFF

clone size: NA
CDR3 length: 13
J gene: TRBJ2-5
V gene: TRBV28
CDR3 protein: CASSLSIRKTQYF

clone size: NA
CDR3 length: 15
J gene: TRBJ2-1
V gene: TRBV9
CDR3 protein: CASSDSGGTYNEQFF

clone size: NA
CDR3 length: 13
J gene: TRBJ2-7
V gene: TRBV20-1
CDR3 protein: CSANGDGSYEQYF

clone size: NA
CDR3 length: 15
J gene: TRBJ1-6
V gene: TRBV20-1
CDR3 protein: CSAPFRQGANSPLHF

clone size: NA
CDR3 length: 15
J gene: TRBJ2-1
V gene: TRBV4-2
CDR3 protein: CASSQVEGVETEQFF

clone size: NA
CDR3 length: 15
J gene: TRBJ2-1
V gene: TRBV28
CDR3 protein: CASIMTGGRYNEQFF

clone size: NA
CDR3 length: 12
J gene: TRBJ2-5
V gene: TRBV2
CDR3 protein: CARSDSFGTQYF

clone size: NA
CDR3 length: 16
J gene: TRBJ2-3
V gene: TRBV20-1
CDR3 protein: CSAPTRTFTFTDTQYF

clone size: NA
CDR3 length: 15
J gene: TRBJ2-5
V gene: TRBV7-9
CDR3 protein: CASSLGRGFSETQYF

clone size: NA
CDR3 length: 21
J gene: TRBJ2-5
V gene: TRBV11-2
CDR3 protein: CASSLVDVGVNGQGFVKTQYF

clone size: NA
CDR3 length: 14
J gene: TRBJ2-7
V gene: TRBV6-2/TRBV6-3
CDR3 protein: CASSSWATAYEQYF